One sample yielded the 10 T cell receptor beta chains listed below, sequenced in a study of human T cells and chemical hapten exposure. TCRdb re-called the RACE reads through MiXCR, storing one row per CDR3 protein. The table records around 380,000 distinct CDR3 sequences, roughly 5% of them present only once. Time point meaning: patch test 1, 2 weeks after DPC sensitization. Treatment noted: therapeutic diphenylcyclopropenone sensitization with weekly scalp DPC. Sequenced material: whole blood, taken in connection with sensitization to the hapten diphenylcyclopropenone (DPC). All receptors come from a woman between 45 and 65 years old with alopecia areata. Some clones in this sample may be carry-over from other donors' samples.

This clonotype showed up many times. The rearrangement uses TRBV6-5 and TRBJ2-3; weak D call: TRBD2 (5 bases). With 2 bases removed from V and 6 bases from J, the gap between germline ends came to 12 bases. The CDR3 contains 14 residues. CDR1 MNHEY and CDR2 SVGAGI come from the germline V gene. The CDR3 here is CASSYDGVTDTQYF. The CDR3 coding sequence is TGTGCCAGCAGTTACGACGGGGTCACGGATACGCAGTATTTT.

The V and J genes are TRBV27 and TRBJ1-1, with a possible D match to TRBD1 (5 bases). CDR3 length: 13 residues. With 11 bases removed from V and 3 bases from J, the gap between germline ends came to 16 bases. Germline lookup yields CDR1 MNHEY and CDR2 SMNVEV (reference sequence). As DNA, the CDR3 is TGTGCCGCCCTCCGTTGGGGGGACACTGAAGCTTTCTTT. Its translation is CAALRWGDTEAFF.

This rearrangement joins TRBV6-1 to TRBJ2-3, with 9 positions matching TRBD1. Unmatched junction bases numbered 8, after V lost 6 bases and J lost 4 bases. The CDR3 is 15 residues long. Germline-derived CDR1 and CDR2 are MNHNS and SASEGT. CDR3 DNA sequence: TGTGCCAGCAGGTCAACAGGGGGCGGCGCAGATACGCAGTATTTT. This gives the protein CASRSTGGGADTQYF.

Remarks on this clonotype: This may come from a read error, since a much larger clone is one base off. The gene calls are TRBV5-4 and TRBJ2-2, with D possibly matching TRBD1 (6 bases). Germline V lookup: CDR1 SGHNT, CDR2 YYREEE (reference sequence). CDR3 size: 17 residues. The DNA of the CDR3 is TGTGTCAGCAGCCCTTCGACAGGCTTAGCGAACACCGGGGAGCTGTTTTTT. It is translated as CVSSPSTGLANTGELFF.

The V gene is TRBV18, the J gene TRBJ2-1, with D possibly being TRBD1 (5 bases). CDR1 KGHSH and CDR2 LQKENI come from the germline V gene. This CDR3 comprises 13 residues. Trimming left V 3 bases short and J 9 bases short, with 12 bases between. CDR3 bases: TGTGCCAGCTCACCCTATTGGCAGGGTGAGCAGTTCTTC. Amino acid sequence: CASSPYWQGEQFF.

The chain carries TRBV6-2 or TRBV6-3 and TRBJ2-1, with TRBD2 matching 13 bases. CDR1 and CDR2 from the germline V gene are MNHEY and SVGEGT. The CDR3 covers 16 residues. The ends lost 6 bases at V and 9 bases at J; junction bases unmatched: 11. This CDR3 reads CASSLFTSGRAGEQFF. The CDR3 DNA follows: TGTGCCAGCAGCCTCTTTACTAGCGGGAGGGCCGGTGAGCAGTTCTTC.

This clonotype has at least ten counts. The V gene is TRBV4-3, the J gene TRBJ2-7; D is unresolved. This CDR3 is built from 14 residues. Trimming removed 3 bases from V and 0 bases from J, with 9 bases in between. Germline-derived CDR1 and CDR2 are LGHNA and YSLEER. CDR3 in amino acids: CASSQARGSYEQYF. CDR3 DNA sequence: TGCGCCAGCAGCCAGGCGCGAGGCTCCTACGAGCAGTACTTC.

This clonotype was counted ten times or more. The CDR3 DNA follows: TGTGCTAGTTCCGGCGCCACAGATACGCAGTATTTT. This codes for CASSGATDTQYF. V is TRBV12-5 and J is TRBJ2-3; D is undetermined. The germline V gene encodes CDR1 LGHNT and CDR2 FRNRAP. This CDR3 is built from 12 residues. V was clipped by 8 bases and J by 2 bases, with 8 bases between them.

The gene calls are TRBV7-9 and TRBJ2-1; 10 bases are shared with TRBD2. The CDR3 extends over 16 amino acids. The trim removed 5 bases at V and 7 bases at J, leaving 11 bases unmatched. From germline, CDR1 is SEHNR and CDR2 FQNEAQ (reference sequence). CDR3 loop: CASSNRGGLAFNEQFF. DNA for the CDR3: TGTGCCAGCAGCAATAGAGGGGGACTAGCGTTTAATGAGCAGTTCTTC.

This clonotype was counted a few times. The V gene is TRBV20-1, the J gene TRBJ2-3, with 9 bases matching TRBD2. This CDR3 region has 16 residues. From germline, CDR1 is DFQATT and CDR2 SNEGSKA (reference sequence). The V gene end was trimmed by 4 bases and the J gene end by 2 bases; junction bases not matched to a gene: 10. CDR3 loop: CSAKGLAGPATDTQYF. CDR3 in DNA: TGCAGTGCTAAAGGGCTAGCGGGACCTGCCACAGATACGCAGTATTTT.